This section outlines one T cell receptor beta chain sequence together with its context. This CDR3 has 16 amino acids. Germline V gene lookup returns CDR1 SGHTA and CDR2 FQGNSA. Germline trimming cut 2 bases from V and 0 bases from J; bases unmatched to any gene: 6. This specimen comes from a study of cytomegalovirus exposure and HLA in healthy donors. Repertoires were generated with immunoSEQ multiplex PCR, while TCRdb's copy carries only in-frame clones and drops some. This table has 150,000 to 180,000 clones, more than 70% appearing once. The chain uses TRBV7-2 and TRBJ2-7, with 8 positions matching TRBD2. The sequenced sample was PBMCs. This TCR was recovered from a human donor in good health. The CDR3 DNA reads TGTGCCAGCAGCTTAAGGGGCGGGGGGTCCTCCTACGAGCAGTACTTC. Translated: CASSLRGGGSSYEQYF.